The rows below give T cell receptor beta chains drawn from one sample of a study of T cell responses to AZD1222 COVID-19 vaccine. Method: immunoSEQ multiplex PCR; TCRdb's copy keeps in-frame clones and lacks some. This sample has roughly 150,000 clones, with roughly 93% found just once. Sequenced here: peripheral blood, sampled 28 days after the second AZD1222 dose. These receptors were obtained from an adult who received the AZD1222 COVID-19 vaccine. CDR3s include the opening cysteine and the closing phenylalanine or tryptophan. A D gene is named only where the DNA matches it firmly. Some rows mark clone size as missing; the rest say once, few, many or name a class of expanded clone.

V gene	J gene	D gene	clone size	CDR3 protein	CDR3 DNA
TRBV10-3	TRBJ1-1	NA	NA	CAISESWGAMNTEAFF	TGTGCCATCAGTGAGTCCTGGGGCGCCATGAACACTGAAGCTTTCTTT
TRBV6-5	TRBJ1-1	NA	NA	CASRALGGVNTEAFF	TGTGCCAGCAGGGCCCTTGGAGGGGTGAACACTGAAGCTTTCTTT
TRBV9	TRBJ1-4	NA	NA	CASSDRGATNEKLFF	TGTGCCAGCAGCGACAGAGGAGCAACTAATGAAAAACTGTTTTTT
TRBV27	TRBJ1-6	TRBD1	once	CASGGDSLTSPLHF	TGTGCCAGCGGAGGGGACAGTCTTACTTCACCCCTCCACTTT
TRBV6-5	TRBJ2-7	NA	NA	CASSSSRIYSYEQYF	TGTGCCAGCAGCTCCTCGCGGATCTACTCCTACGAGCAGTACTTC
TRBV12-5	TRBJ2-7	TRBD2	few	CASGLSGGPYEQYF	TGTGCTAGTGGTTTGAGCGGGGGCCCCTACGAGCAGTACTTC
TRBV6-5	TRBJ2-1	TRBD2	NA	CASSYRSGRAYNEQFF	TGTGCCAGCAGTTACCGTAGCGGGAGGGCCTACAATGAGCAGTTCTTC
TRBV27	TRBJ2-7	TRBD2	few	CASGASRGTYYEQYF	TGTGCCAGCGGTGCCTCGCGGGGGACCTACTACGAGCAGTACTTC
TRBV7-7	TRBJ2-3	TRBD2	once	CASSTGVAGVDTQYF	TGTGCTAGCAGTACCGGGGTAGCGGGAGTAGATACGCAGTATTTT
TRBV27	TRBJ2-7	NA	NA	CASSFGTLYEQYF	TGTGCCAGCAGTTTCGGGACCCTCTACGAGCAGTACTTC
TRBV9	TRBJ2-2	TRBD2	NA	CASSPTGGPRAGELFF	TGTGCCAGCAGCCCTACGGGAGGGCCAAGGGCCGGGGAGCTGTTTTTT
TRBV19	TRBJ1-2	NA	NA	CASSTRDRIYGYTF	TGTGCCAGTAGTACCAGAGACAGGATCTATGGCTACACCTTC
TRBV7-2	TRBJ1-5	NA	NA	CASSLEVGKPQHF	TGTGCCAGCAGCTTAGAGGTAGGGAAACCCCAGCATTTT
TRBV9	TRBJ1-2	NA	NA	CASTRTDTNYGYTF	TGTGCCAGCACAAGGACAGATACTAACTATGGCTACACCTTC
TRBV3-1/TRBV3-2	TRBJ2-1	TRBD2	NA	CASSRNPTSGSYYNEQFF	TGTGCCAGCAGCCGAAACCCTACTAGCGGGAGTTACTACAATGAGCAGTTCTTC
TRBV6-5	TRBJ1-4	TRBD1	NA	CASSKPGQGIEKLFF	TGTGCCAGCAGCAAACCGGGACAGGGGATTGAAAAACTGTTTTTT
TRBV9	TRBJ2-3	NA	NA	CASGVTGTTDTQYF	TGTGCCAGCGGGGTAACAGGGACAACAGATACGCAGTATTTT
TRBV5-1	TRBJ2-3	NA	NA	CASSLGPGDTQYF	TGCGCCAGCAGCTTGGGTCCGGGGGATACGCAGTATTTT
TRBV6-6	TRBJ1-3	TRBD1	NA	CASRPGTGAGNTIYF	TGTGCCAGCAGGCCCGGGACAGGGGCTGGAAACACCATATATTTT
TRBV6-5	TRBJ2-1	TRBD1	NA	CASSYLGQGAGNEQFF	TGTGCCAGCAGTTACCTAGGACAGGGGGCGGGAAATGAGCAGTTCTTC
TRBV12-3/TRBV12-4	TRBJ1-3	NA	NA	CASRTSSGNTIYF	TGTGCCAGCAGAACCTCTTCTGGAAACACCATATATTTT
TRBV5-4	TRBJ2-1	TRBD2	NA	CASSLSGTSGPRGEQFF	TGTGCCAGCAGCTTATCCGGGACTAGCGGCCCCAGGGGTGAGCAGTTCTTC
TRBV9	TRBJ2-1	TRBD2	NA	CASSVAGGVNNEQFF	TGTGCCAGCAGCGTAGCGGGGGGGGTGAACAATGAGCAGTTCTTC
TRBV6-5	TRBJ2-1	TRBD2	NA	CASSLSGRGYNEQFF	TGTGCCAGCAGCCTGAGCGGGAGAGGGTATAATGAGCAGTTCTTC
TRBV7-9	TRBJ1-4	NA	NA	CASSLPGQSQKLFF	TGTGCCAGCAGCTTACCAGGACAATCACAAAAACTGTTTTTT
TRBV10-2	TRBJ1-1	NA	NA	CASSPDPTAEGTEAFF	TGCGCCAGCAGTCCCGACCCTACCGCCGAGGGTACTGAAGCTTTCTTT